These 32 T cell receptor beta chains originate from one sample sequenced in a study of cytomegalovirus exposure and HLA in healthy donors. The PCR employed 60 Vbeta primers together with 13 Jbeta primers. Assay: immunoSEQ multiplex PCR; the TCRdb copy retains only in-frame clones and omits some. The repertoire holds about 160,000 clones, about four fifths seen once, with 4.1% in the top ten. Sequencing used PBMCs. These receptors were taken from a man aged 45-60 years in good health and CMV-seropositive.

V is TRBV5-1 and J is TRBJ2-7, with 7 nucleotides matching TRBD2. Germline loops: CDR1 SGHRS, CDR2 YFSETQ. This CDR3 is 14 amino acids long. J gave up 1 base and V 5 bases, and 6 bases lay outside the gene matches. The CDR3 is CASRGGEGSYEQYF. For the CDR3, the DNA is TGCGCCAGCAGGGGGGGGGAGGGATCCTACGAGCAGTACTTC. The full variable domain, completed using reference TRBV5-1 and TRBJ2-7, is KAGVTQTPRYLIKTRGQQVTLSCSPISGHRSVSWYQQTPGQGLQFLFEYFSETQRNKGNFPGRFSGRQFSNSRSEMNVSTLELGDSALYLCASRGGEGSYEQYFGPGTRLTVT.

The chain joins TRBV5-6 to TRBJ1-6; unclear D gene. Per germline, CDR1 SGHDT and CDR2 YYEEEE. V lost 2 bases to trimming and J lost 2 bases, with 5 bases between them. The CDR3 has 14 residues. DNA of the CDR3: TGTGCCAGCAGCTTAGCTACCTATAATTCACCCCTCCACTTT. It encodes CASSLATYNSPLHF.

The V call is TRBV5-6, the J call TRBJ2-1; 9 bases map to TRBD2. The CDR3 spans 17 residues. Trimming at V came to 4 bases and at J to 7 bases, leaving 15 bases not matched to a gene. Germline V gene lookup returns CDR1 SGHDT and CDR2 YYEEEE. CDR3 nucleotides: TGTGCCAGCAGCCCGGGGGCTAGCGGGGCTCGTGCAAATGAGCAGTTCTTC. It codes for CASSPGASGARANEQFF.

The CDR3 bases are TGTGCCACCCAGCGGGGGGGCTTTAGGAATGAGCAGTTCTTC. As protein: CATQRGGFRNEQFF. V and J are TRBV28 and TRBJ2-1, with TRBD2 matching over 10 bases. CDR3 length: 14 residues. Germline V gene data show CDR1 as MDHEN and CDR2 as SYDVKM. V was pared by 10 bases and J by 7 bases, with 10 bases of the junction left unmatched.

V is TRBV7-9 and J is TRBJ2-7; possibly TRBD1 for D (5 bases). The CDR3 consists of 13 residues. The V and J ends lost 4 bases and 3 bases respectively, with 10 bases between them. CDR1 SEHNR and CDR2 FQNEAQ come from the germline V gene (reference sequence). The CDR3 loop reads CASSSRGSYEQYF. CDR3 bases: TGTGCCAGCAGCTCTAGGGGAAGCTACGAGCAGTACTTC.

V usage is TRBV28 and J usage is TRBJ1-2; no definite D call. The germline gives CDR1 MDHEN, CDR2 SYDVKM. V was shortened by 3 bases and J by 1 base, with 12 bases between the two germline ends. CDR3 length: 15 residues. CDR3 bases: TGTGCCAGCAGTTTTGGGTTCTCGGGTAACTATGGCTACACCTTC. Protein sequence: CASSFGFSGNYGYTF.

The CDR3 sequence: CASSTWTGGNTEAFF. CDR3 coding DNA: TGTGCCAGCAGCACCTGGACAGGGGGGAACACTGAAGCTTTCTTT. The rearrangement joins TRBV7-8 to TRBJ1-1; 10 bases are a match to TRBD1. Germline CDR1 and CDR2: SGHVS and FQNEAQ. The J segment lost 1 base and the V segment lost 5 bases, leaving 4 bases of the junction unmatched. The CDR3 runs to 15 residues.

The gene calls are TRBV12-5 and TRBJ2-3; D possibly corresponds to TRBD2 (6 bases). V dropped 3 bases and J dropped 1 base, with 8 bases sitting between them. Germline-derived CDR1 and CDR2 are LGHNT and FRNRAP. The CDR3 totals 14 residues. Written as DNA, the CDR3 is TGTGCTAGTGGTTTAGGCGGGGGCACAGATACGCAGTATTTT. Protein: CASGLGGGTDTQYF. Full variable domain (missing parts from reference TRBV12-5 and TRBJ2-3): DARVTQTPRHKVTEMGQEVTMRCQPILGHNTVFWYRQTMMQGLELLAYFRNRAPLDDSGMPKDRFSAEMPDATLATLKIQPSEPRDSAVYFCASGLGGGTDTQYFGPGTRLTVL.

The genes are TRBV18 and TRBJ2-7, with TRBD1 matching 7 bases. The CDR3 sequence is 15 residues long. The germline gives CDR1 KGHSH, CDR2 LQKENI. Trimming at V came to 0 bases and at J to 4 bases, leaving 6 bases not matched to a gene. As DNA, the CDR3 is TGTGCCAGCTCACCACCGAGGGGGCTTGGGTACGAGCAGTACTTC. Translated, it gives CASSPPRGLGYEQYF. The variable domain in full, completed from reference TRBV18 and TRBJ2-7, reads NAGVMQNPRHLVRRRGQEARLRCSPMKGHSHVYWYRQLPEEGLKFMVYLQKENIIDESGMPKERFSAEFPKEGPSILRIQQVVRGDSAAYFCASSPPRGLGYEQYFGPGTRLTVT.

The chain recombines TRBV27 with TRBJ2-7; 10 bases are shared with TRBD2. The V segment lost 0 bases and the J segment 6 bases; nucleotides outside the gene matches: 5. Per germline, CDR1 MNHEY and CDR2 SMNVEV (reference sequence). The CDR3 is 15 residues long. The DNA of the CDR3 is TGTGCCAGCAGTTTATCGTCTAGCGGGAGTGGCGAGCAGTACTTC. Protein product: CASSLSSSGSGEQYF.

The J gene is TRBJ1-3, the V gene TRBV7-2; D perhaps matches TRBD1 (6 bases). The CDR3 loop spans 17 amino acids. The V end lost 2 bases, the J end lost 4 bases, and 18 bases lay between the germline ends. The germline V gene encodes CDR1 SGHTA and CDR2 FQGNSA. The CDR3 region has the DNA TGTGCCAGCAGCTTAACGCCCCCGGGACACAGGGGAAACACCATATATTTT. It is translated as CASSLTPPGHRGNTIYF.

The gene calls are TRBV9 and TRBJ2-5, with D tentatively TRBD1 (6 bases). Trimming removed 2 bases at V and 4 bases at J, with 9 bases between. The CDR3 has 13 residues. Germline CDR1 reads SGDLS; CDR2 reads YYNGEE. CDR3 bases: TGTGCCAGCAGCGTTGGGGGCGCAGAGACCCAGTACTTC. Amino acids: CASSVGGAETQYF.

The chain joins TRBV5-6 to TRBJ1-2; D gene ambiguous. Germline values: CDR1 SGHDT, CDR2 YYEEEE. Deletions cut 3 bases from V and 3 bases from J, with 15 bases between. This CDR3 spans 15 amino acids. CDR3 DNA sequence: TGTGCCAGCAGCTACAGAAAGGATACGGACTATGGCTACACCTTC. Amino acid sequence: CASSYRKDTDYGYTF.

This sequence joins TRBV10-2 and TRBJ2-1, with a weak D call TRBD1 (5 bases). The CDR3 is 18 amino acids. The V end lost 4 bases, the J end lost 0 bases, and 19 bases lay between the germline ends. Germline V gives CDR1 WSHSY, CDR2 SAAADI. CDR3 sequence: CASSGVPGQDNSYNEQFF. CDR3 nucleotides: TGCGCCAGCAGTGGGGTCCCTGGGCAGGACAACTCCTACAATGAGCAGTTCTTC.

The chain links TRBV7-2 to TRBJ1-2; TRBD1 agrees at 7 bases. V dropped 6 bases and J dropped 3; count of bases not matched to a gene: 4. The germline V gene encodes CDR1 SGHTA and CDR2 FQGNSA. The CDR3 runs 13 residues. Here the CDR3 reads CASSRQGHYGYTF. CDR3 sequence (DNA): TGTGCCAGCAGTCGACAGGGCCACTATGGCTACACCTTC.

This clone occurred a few times. V usage is TRBV29-1 and J usage is TRBJ2-7; TRBD2 agrees at 8 bases. V was clipped by 2 bases and J by 3 bases; unmatched bases: 6. Germline-derived CDR1 and CDR2 are SQVTM and ANQGSEA. This CDR3 region has 14 residues. The CDR3 DNA reads as TGCAGCGTTGAACTAGCGGGCCGGCTCTACGAGCAGTACTTC. Protein: CSVELAGRLYEQYF.

The chain combines TRBV5-1 with TRBJ2-5; TRBD2 is a possible D gene (5 bases). This CDR3 contains 13 residues. Between the trimmed V and J ends, which lost 4 bases and 1 base, there was a span of 8 bases. Germline V gives CDR1 SGHRS, CDR2 YFSETQ. The CDR3 protein is CASSVLGQETQYF. CDR3 coding DNA: TGCGCCAGCAGCGTACTAGGCCAAGAGACCCAGTACTTC. Filled out from reference TRBV5-1 and TRBJ2-5, the complete variable domain reads KAGVTQTPRYLIKTRGQQVTLSCSPISGHRSVSWYQQTPGQGLQFLFEYFSETQRNKGNFPGRFSGRQFSNSRSEMNVSTLELGDSALYLCASSVLGQETQYFGPGTRLLVL.

This clone was seen a single time. The chain combines TRBV4-1 with TRBJ1-3; the match to TRBD1 covers 7 bases. Germline values: CDR1 MGHRA, CDR2 YSYEKL. The junction had 3 bases not matched to a gene; V was cut back by 2 bases and J by 2 bases. This CDR3 has 15 residues. The CDR3 DNA reads TGCGCCAGCAGCCAACCGACAGGGACTGGAAACACCATATATTTT. This codes for CASSQPTGTGNTIYF.

This clone turned up a few times. The chain links TRBV5-1 to TRBJ2-3, with D possibly matching TRBD2 (5 bases). This CDR3 region has 13 residues. V lost 4 bases, J lost 6 bases, and 12 bases lay in between. Germline V lookup: CDR1 SGHRS, CDR2 YFSETQ. CDR3 DNA sequence: TGCGCCAGCAGCGGGAGTGGTTTGGATACGCAGTATTTT. Its translation is CASSGSGLDTQYF.

This chain joins TRBV5-1 and TRBJ1-3; D remains unclear. Germline V lookup: CDR1 SGHRS, CDR2 YFSETQ. The CDR3 consists of 15 residues. Trimming shortened V by 0 bases and J by 2 bases, and 9 bases separated the two germline ends. CDR3 amino acids: CASSLAGVTGNTIYF. The CDR3 DNA is TGCGCCAGCAGCTTGGCCGGGGTCACTGGAAACACCATATATTTT.

The chain carries TRBV28 and TRBJ2-2; 9 bases agree with TRBD2. CDR3 size: 16 residues. V shed 6 bases, J shed 3 bases, and the junction held 8 bases outside the gene matches. Germline CDR1 is MDHEN and CDR2 is SYDVKM. The CDR3 here is CASSEVTSGHTGELFF. For the CDR3, the DNA is TGTGCCAGCAGCGAAGTGACTAGCGGCCACACCGGGGAGCTGTTTTTT.

The rearrangement links TRBV5-4 to TRBJ2-7; D may be TRBD2 (5 bases). The ends were cut back, 4 bases at V and 6 bases at J, with 26 bases in the middle. The CDR3 has 17 amino acids. Germline loops: CDR1 SGHNT, CDR2 YYREEE (reference sequence). The CDR3 sequence is CASSRSRLRGSFPEQYF. The DNA for the CDR3 is TGTGCCAGCAGCCGTTCCAGGCTCCGAGGGAGTTTTCCCGAGCAGTACTTC.

In this sample, this clone turned up once. The V call is TRBV2, the J call TRBJ2-5, with 7 bases that match TRBD2. CDR1 and CDR2 from the germline V gene are SNHLY and FYNNEI. The ends lost 0 bases at V and 4 bases at J; junction bases unmatched: 8. The CDR3 sequence is 16 residues long. The CDR3, as DNA: TGTGCCAGCAGTGAAGCGGGGTTTGGGGGGGGAGAGACCCAGTACTTC. This codes for CASSEAGFGGGETQYF.

V is TRBV28 and J is TRBJ1-2; 7 bases agree with TRBD1. Looked up from germline, CDR1 is MDHEN and CDR2 is SYDVKM. CDR3 length equals 15 residues. The junction had 7 bases not matched to a gene; V was cut back by 3 bases and J by 3 bases. The CDR3 spells CASSFGDRPYYGYTF. The CDR3 DNA sequence: TGTGCCAGCAGTTTCGGGGACAGACCTTACTATGGCTACACCTTC.

The gene calls are TRBV6-1 and TRBJ1-6, with 9 bases identical to TRBD1. V trimming: 2 bases; J trimming: 1 base; junction bases outside the gene matches: 6. Germline CDR1 MNHNS, CDR2 SASEGT. This CDR3 has 18 amino acids. The CDR3 bases are TGTGCCAGCAGTGAATGGGGACAGGGTGGTTCCTATAATTCACCCCTCCACTTT. Translated: CASSEWGQGGSYNSPLHF.

The rearrangement links TRBV28 to TRBJ2-7, with 7 nucleotides matching TRBD1. Germline values: CDR1 MDHEN, CDR2 SYDVKM. After removal of 5 bases from V and 4 bases from J, the junction contained 2 bases not matched to a gene. The CDR3 has 12 amino acids. The DNA for the CDR3 is TGTGCCAGCAGTCAACAGGGGTACGAGCAGTACTTC. Translating it yields CASSQQGYEQYF.

The rearrangement joins TRBV11-2 to TRBJ1-4; maybe TRBD1 (5 bases). V lost 0 bases, J lost 8 bases, and 13 bases lay in between. The CDR3 has 15 residues. Germline V gives CDR1 SGHAT, CDR2 FQNNGV. The CDR3 loop reads CASSLEWGGREKLFF. In DNA, the CDR3 is TGTGCCAGCAGCTTAGAGTGGGGGGGGAGAGAAAAACTGTTTTTT.

The genes are TRBV6-5 and TRBJ1-5; the D gene is possibly TRBD1 (5 bases). Germline lookup yields CDR1 MNHEY and CDR2 SVGAGI. The V gene lost 8 bases and the J gene lost 3 bases, with 11 bases spanning the gap. The CDR3 consists of 13 residues. CDR3 coding DNA: TGTGCCAGCTGGGAAGGGGCCAATCAGCCCCAGCATTTT. Translated: CASWEGANQPQHF.

The chain combines TRBV11-2 with TRBJ2-7, with TRBD1 identical over 11 bases. The CDR3 has 14 amino acids. Germline V gene lookup returns CDR1 SGHAT and CDR2 FQNNGV. J was trimmed by 2 bases and V by 5 bases; bases with no gene match: 2. The CDR3: CASSRTGGAYEQYF. CDR3 nucleotide sequence: TGTGCCAGCAGCCGGACAGGGGGCGCCTACGAGCAGTACTTC.

V is TRBV12-1 and J is TRBJ1-2; the listed D gene, TRBD1, was not tested against the DNA. TRBV12-1 is shown as a pseudogene. The length of the CDR3 is 12 residues. The CDR3 protein is CASSPPRDGYTF. The CDR3 DNA reads TGTGCCAGCAGCCCCCCCAGGGATGGCTACACCTTC.

The CDR3 bases are TGTGCCAGCAGCTTAATGCCAGACTTAAATCAGCCCCAGCATTTT. This gives the protein CASSLMPDLNQPQHF. The rearrangement joins TRBV7-2 to TRBJ1-5; D is uncertain. Germline assignment: CDR1 SGHTA and CDR2 FQGNSA. The CDR3 loop spans 15 amino acids. V shed 2 bases and J shed 4 bases, with 12 bases lying between them.

The table lists this clone with a few counts. V gene TRBV9 combines with J gene TRBJ1-5, with D possibly being TRBD1 (5 bases). CDR3 length: 15 residues. Per germline, CDR1 SGDLS and CDR2 YYNGEE. V was shortened by 4 bases and J by 7 bases, with 18 bases between the two germline ends. CDR3 DNA sequence: TGTGCCAGCAGCTCCTCCGGGGGGTTCGGACAGCCCCAGCATTTT. This codes for CASSSSGGFGQPQHF.